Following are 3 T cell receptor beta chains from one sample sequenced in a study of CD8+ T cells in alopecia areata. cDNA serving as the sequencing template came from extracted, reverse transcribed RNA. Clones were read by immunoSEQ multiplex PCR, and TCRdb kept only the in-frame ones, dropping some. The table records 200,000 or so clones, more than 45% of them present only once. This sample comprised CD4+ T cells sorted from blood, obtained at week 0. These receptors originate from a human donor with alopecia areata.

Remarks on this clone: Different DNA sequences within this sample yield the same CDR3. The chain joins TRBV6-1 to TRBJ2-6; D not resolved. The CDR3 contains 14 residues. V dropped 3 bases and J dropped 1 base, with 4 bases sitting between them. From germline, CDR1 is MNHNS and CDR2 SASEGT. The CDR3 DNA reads TGTGCCAGCAGTGAGTTTTCTGGGGCCAACGTCCTGACTTTC. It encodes CASSEFSGANVLTF.

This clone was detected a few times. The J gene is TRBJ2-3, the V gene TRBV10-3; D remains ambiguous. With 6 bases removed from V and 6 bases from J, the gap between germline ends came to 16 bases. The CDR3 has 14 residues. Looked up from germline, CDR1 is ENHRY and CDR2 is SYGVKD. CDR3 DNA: TGTGCCATCAGGCCAGGCCTAGATATGGATACGCAGTATTTT. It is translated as CAIRPGLDMDTQYF.

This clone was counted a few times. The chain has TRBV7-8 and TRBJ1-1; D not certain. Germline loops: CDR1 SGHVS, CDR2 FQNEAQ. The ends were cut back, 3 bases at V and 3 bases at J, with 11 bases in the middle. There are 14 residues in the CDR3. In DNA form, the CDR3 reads TGTGCCAGCAGCTTTCAGTCGGCGGACACTGAAGCTTTCTTT. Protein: CASSFQSADTEAFF.